This TCR beta chain appears in the sequencing data of a study of blood T cell repertoires in COVID-19. On the study more broadly: The origin of the acute and convalescent COVID-19 samples was the United States, Italy and Spain. Nucleic acid was either cDNA or gDNA, and it came from T cells, B-cell-depleted T cells, or PBMCs.

The V end was cut by 5 bases, the J end by 4 bases, with 5 bases between. This CDR3 is built from 11 residues. CDR1 is SEHNR and CDR2 is FQNEAQ in the germline V gene (reference sequence). Repertoires were generated with immunoSEQ multiplex PCR, while TCRdb's copy carries only in-frame clones and drops some. The data contain about 140,000 clones, under 80% of them singletons. As regards this clone: The sample has other DNA sequences that encode this CDR3 too.

Sequenced sample: peripheral blood. This TCR came from a man of 80 years or more with acute or convalescent COVID-19. This chain joins TRBV7-9 and TRBJ2-5; D is undetermined. The DNA of the CDR3 is TGTGCCAGCAGCCCTAGAGAGACCCAGTACTTC. This encodes CASSPRETQYF.